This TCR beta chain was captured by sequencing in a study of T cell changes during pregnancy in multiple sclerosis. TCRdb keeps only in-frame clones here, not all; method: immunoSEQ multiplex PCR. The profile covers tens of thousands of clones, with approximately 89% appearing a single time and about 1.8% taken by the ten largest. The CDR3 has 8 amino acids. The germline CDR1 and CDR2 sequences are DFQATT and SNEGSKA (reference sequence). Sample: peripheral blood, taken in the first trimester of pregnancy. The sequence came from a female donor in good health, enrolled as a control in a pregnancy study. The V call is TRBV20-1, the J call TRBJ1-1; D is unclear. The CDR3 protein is CSPAGAFF. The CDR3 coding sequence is TGCAGCCCCGCGGGGGCTTTCTTT.